This T cell receptor (beta chain) was profiled in a study of vaccination and CD4 T cells after COVID-19. Study-level information: Two of the convalescents were Hispanic, and convalescents were six males and four females. Ranging from 14 to 241, the interval between dose two and post-vaccine sampling had a median of about ten weeks.

This clonotype showed up just a few times. The antigen remains undetermined. This sample's treatment: approximately nine-day PBMC culture with coronavirus spike peptide pools or control peptides (ViraFEST assay). Negative-selection isolation of CD4+ T cells was performed after 10 days of culture. The assay that was used to sequence DNA from cultured CD4+ T cells was the Oncomine TCR Beta short-read assay. Cultured CD4+ T cells were the source of extracted genomic DNA. From the PCR reads, TCRdb called clonotypes with MiXCR, one entry per CDR3 protein. The sample includes approximately 10,000 distinct CDR3 sequences, 64% of them seen just once. The length of the CDR3 is 15 residues. V lost 0 bases, J lost 1 base, and 9 bases lay in between. Per the germline V gene, CDR1 is SGDLS and CDR2 is YYNGEE.

The receptor was isolated from a human donor who had recovered from COVID-19. The specimen sequenced was CD4+ T cells from blood, cultured in vitro. The J gene is TRBJ2-3, the V gene TRBV9, with D hard to call. CDR3 sequence (DNA): TGTGCCAGCAGCGTAGGTGGCGTGGGCACAGATACGCAGTATTTT. It encodes CASSVGGVGTDTQYF.